The 20 T cell receptor beta chains in this list originate from one sample, sequenced in a study of blood T cell repertoires in COVID-19. Here immunoSEQ multiplex PCR was the method, and the copy in TCRdb shows in-frame clones only, minus some. Here the sample spans approximately 130,000 clones, around 77% being singletons. The specimen sequenced was peripheral blood. These receptors came from a human donor in a cohort sampled during active COVID-19.

The chain uses TRBV27 and TRBJ2-7; 9 nucleotides agree with TRBD1. The J segment lost 6 bases and the V segment lost 5 bases, leaving 5 bases of the junction unmatched. Germline V gives CDR1 MNHEY, CDR2 SMNVEV (reference sequence). The length of the CDR3 is 13 residues. Written as DNA, the CDR3 is TGTGCCAGCAGTGGGACAGGGTTCGGCGAGCAGTACTTC. Protein: CASSGTGFGEQYF.

CDR3 loop: CASSLPWGKAEKLFF. CDR3 in DNA: TGTGCCAGCAGTTTACCTTGGGGCAAGGCGGAAAAACTGTTTTTT. The chain couples TRBV28 to TRBJ1-4; tentatively, D is TRBD1 (5 bases). V lost 2 bases, J lost 8 bases, and 15 bases lay in between. The CDR3 sequence is 15 residues long. Germline V CDR1 and CDR2: MDHEN, SYDVKM.

The chain joins TRBV2 to TRBJ2-1; D ambiguous. Germline V lookup: CDR1 SNHLY, CDR2 FYNNEI. V lost 4 bases and J lost 0, with 7 bases in between. The CDR3 spans 14 residues. Here the CDR3 DNA reads TGTGCCAGCAGTGGAGTGCCCTCCTACAATGAGCAGTTCTTC. Its protein is CASSGVPSYNEQFF. The whole variable domain, remainder taken from reference TRBV2 and TRBJ2-1, is EPEVTQTPSHQVTQMGQEVILRCVPISNHLYFYWYRQILGQKVEFLVSFYNNEISEKSEIFDDQFSVERPDGSNFTLKIRSTKLEDSAMYFCASSGVPSYNEQFFGPGTRLTVL.

This sequence joins TRBV19 and TRBJ1-4; D is perhaps TRBD1 (5 bases). Germline V gene data show CDR1 as LNHDA and CDR2 as SQIVND (reference sequence). The CDR3 is made up of 14 amino acids. Trimming pared 5 bases from V and 7 bases from J, leaving 14 bases between. This CDR3 reads CASSQQVGGEKLFF. CDR3 bases: TGTGCCAGTAGTCAACAGGTCGGGGGTGAAAAACTGTTTTTT.

The chain employs TRBV5-5 and TRBJ1-6; tentative D call: TRBD1 (6 bases). Germline V gene data show CDR1 as SGHKS and CDR2 as YYEKEE (reference sequence). The CDR3 sequence is 15 residues long. The V and J ends lost 2 bases and 7 bases respectively, with 13 bases between them. CDR3: CASSFTTGTNSPLHF. CDR3 bases: TGTGCCAGCAGCTTTACCACAGGGACCAATTCACCCCTCCACTTT.

The chain recombines TRBV28 with TRBJ2-7, with a tentative D call TRBD2 (7 bases). Trimming removed 4 bases at V and 3 bases at J, with 16 bases between. Germline values: CDR1 MDHEN, CDR2 SYDVKM. The CDR3 spans 15 residues. As DNA, the CDR3 is TGTGCCAGCAGTTCTCGGGGGGCGCCCATCTACGAGCAGTACTTC. Amino acid sequence: CASSSRGAPIYEQYF. Variable domain in full (rest from reference TRBV28 and TRBJ2-7): DVKVTQSSRYLVKRTGEKVFLECVQDMDHENMFWYRQDPGLGLRLIYFSYDVKMKEKGDIPEGYSVSREKKERFSLILESASTNQTSMYLCASSSRGAPIYEQYFGPGTRLTVT.

This chain links TRBV5-1 with TRBJ1-1, with a tentative D call TRBD1 (6 bases). This CDR3 region has 16 residues. From germline, CDR1 is SGHRS and CDR2 YFSETQ. The germline V and J ends were trimmed by 4 bases and 1 base, with 17 bases remaining between them. The CDR3 reads CASSGSQGRGNTEAFF. The CDR3 DNA sequence: TGCGCCAGCAGCGGATCACAGGGTAGGGGGAACACTGAAGCTTTCTTT.

This clone has a single count. J is TRBJ2-3 and V is TRBV20-1, with 15 bases that match TRBD2. The CDR3 extends over 18 amino acids. V was clipped by 3 bases and J by 2 bases; unmatched bases: 9. Per the germline V gene, CDR1 is DFQATT and CDR2 is SNEGSKA (reference sequence). The CDR3 nucleotides are TGCAGTGCTAGTGGGACTAGCGGGGGGACCCCTTTCACAGATACGCAGTATTTT. Protein: CSASGTSGGTPFTDTQYF.

The chain has TRBV6-4 and TRBJ2-1; tentative D call: TRBD1 (6 bases). The V gene's germline CDR1 is MRHNA and CDR2 SNTAGT. The CDR3 is 14 residues long. V lost 4 bases, J lost 7 bases, and 14 bases lay in between. The CDR3 region is CASSVGDIPNEQFF. In DNA form, the CDR3 reads TGTGCCAGCAGTGTGGGGGACATCCCAAATGAGCAGTTCTTC.

CDR3 DNA: TGTGCCAGCAGTCCCCCTTATCGGCGGGACAGGGGAAAGCAGTACTTC. This sequence encodes CASSPPYRRDRGKQYF. This chain links TRBV11-2 with TRBJ2-7; 10 bases agree with TRBD1. This CDR3 region has 16 residues. Germline V CDR1 and CDR2: SGHAT, FQNNGV. Trimming at V came to 6 bases and at J to 8 bases, leaving 16 bases not matched to a gene. Filled out from reference TRBV11-2 and TRBJ2-7, the complete variable domain reads EAGVAQSPRYKIIEKRQSVAFWCNPISGHATLYWYQQILGQGPKLLIQFQNNGVVDDSQLPKDRFSAERLKGVDSTLKIQPAKLEDSAVYLCASSPPYRRDRGKQYFGPGTRLTVT.

The rearrangement joins TRBV5-8 to TRBJ2-7, with TRBD1 as a possible D gene (5 bases). Germline lookup yields CDR1 SGHTS and CDR2 YDEGEE. The CDR3 length is 15 residues. With 6 bases removed from V and 1 base from J, the gap between germline ends came to 17 bases. The chain's CDR3 is CASTPWQGWSYEQYF. The CDR3 nucleotides are TGTGCCAGCACCCCCTGGCAGGGTTGGTCCTACGAGCAGTACTTC.

The table lists this clone with a count of one. V usage is TRBV24-1 and J usage is TRBJ2-1; TRBD1 matches at 7 bases. Germline assignment: CDR1 KGHDR and CDR2 SFDVKD. Unmatched junction bases numbered 2, after V lost 3 bases and J lost 10 bases. The CDR3 consists of 12 residues. This chain's CDR3 is CATSDRGQEQFF. In DNA form, the CDR3 reads TGTGCCACCAGTGATAGGGGACAGGAGCAGTTCTTC.

The chain employs TRBV28 and TRBJ1-1; tentatively, D is TRBD1 (5 bases). Trimming removed 6 bases at V and 5 bases at J, with 13 bases between. CDR3 length: 13 residues. Germline V gives CDR1 MDHEN, CDR2 SYDVKM. The CDR3 is CASRGGGWTEAFF. Here the CDR3 DNA reads TGTGCCAGCAGGGGGGGAGGATGGACTGAAGCTTTCTTT. Looking up the rest from reference TRBV28 and TRBJ1-1 gives the full variable domain: DVKVTQSSRYLVKRTGEKVFLECVQDMDHENMFWYRQDPGLGLRLIYFSYDVKMKEKGDIPEGYSVSREKKERFSLILESASTNQTSMYLCASRGGGWTEAFFGQGTRLTVV.

The chain joins TRBV19 to TRBJ1-5; 11 bases are shared with TRBD1. In germline, CDR1 is LNHDA, CDR2 SQIVND (reference sequence). The CDR3 length is 18 residues. V was clipped by 1 base and J by 1 base; unmatched bases: 6. CDR3 sequence reads: CASSIVHGQGASNQPQHF. CDR3 sequence (DNA): TGTGCCAGTAGTATAGTCCATGGACAGGGGGCGAGCAATCAGCCCCAGCATTTT.

The rearrangement joins TRBV6-5 to TRBJ1-1; D may be TRBD1 (6 bases). Germline V gene data show CDR1 as MNHEY and CDR2 as SVGAGI. The CDR3 has 12 amino acids. Trimming cost V 4 bases and J 10 bases, with 13 bases left between them. CDR3 bases: TGTGCCAGCAGTTTCTTACAGGGTGCAGCTTTCTTT. Amino acids: CASSFLQGAAFF.

The V and J genes are TRBV9 and TRBJ1-1, with 11 bases aligning to TRBD1. Germline lookup yields CDR1 SGDLS and CDR2 YYNGEE. The trim removed 2 bases at V and 6 bases at J, leaving 3 bases unmatched. This CDR3 region has 14 residues. CDR3 protein: CASSVRDRGAEAFF. CDR3 nucleotide sequence: TGTGCCAGCAGCGTCCGGGACAGGGGGGCTGAAGCTTTCTTT.

The chain uses TRBV3-1 (or the pseudogene TRBV3-2) and TRBJ1-1; tentatively, D is TRBD1 (6 bases). This CDR3 comprises 16 residues. CDR1 and CDR2 from the germline V gene are LGHDT and YNNKEL (reference sequence). The V gene lost 0 bases and the J gene lost 1 base, with 12 bases spanning the gap. The CDR3 DNA reads TGTGCCAGCAGCCAAGATTGGGGGCACCGGAACACTGAAGCTTTCTTT. It specifies CASSQDWGHRNTEAFF.

CDR3 protein: CASSYSIMGADQPQHF. CDR3 nucleotides: TGTGCCAGCAGTTACTCGATAATGGGGGCCGATCAGCCCCAGCATTTT. This chain links TRBV6-5 with TRBJ1-5, with D maybe TRBD1 (6 bases). This CDR3 has 16 residues. Germline-derived CDR1 and CDR2 are MNHEY and SVGAGI. V dropped 0 bases and J dropped 5 bases, with 14 bases sitting between them.

The rearrangement uses TRBV10-3 and TRBJ2-7; tentatively, D is TRBD1 (7 bases). The CDR3 length is 13 residues. Germline loops: CDR1 ENHRY, CDR2 SYGVKD. The V gene lost 10 bases and the J gene lost 1 base, with 14 bases spanning the gap. The DNA for the CDR3 is TGTGCCACGGCGGGACAGAGTTCCTACGAGCAGTACTTC. This encodes CATAGQSSYEQYF.

V gene TRBV28 combines with J gene TRBJ2-7; 7 bases fit TRBD1. Looked up from germline, CDR1 is MDHEN and CDR2 is SYDVKM. V shed 5 bases and J 2 bases; nucleotides not matched to a gene: 12. This CDR3 has 16 residues. For the CDR3, the DNA is TGTGCCAGCAGTGCTCCCTCCGGGACAGCACCCTACGAGCAGTACTTC. Amino acid sequence: CASSAPSGTAPYEQYF.